This T cell receptor beta chain stems from a study of spatial heterogeneity in lung cancer. Overall study context: The mean occurrence of each unique TCR and UMI combination in raw reads exceeded 9.5. Findings and caveats of the study: The appearance of ubiquitous expanded tumor TCRs in blood was greater at resection than follow-up.

This clonotype was detected many times. Its cognate antigen is unknown. Each TCR cDNA molecule carried a unique molecular identifier. TCRdb processed the 5' RACE reads anew with MiXCR; each CDR3 protein has one entry. The sample gives 95,000 or so distinct CDR3 sequences, approximately 8.2% of which show up once; 6% to 7.5% is in the top ten. Germline loops: CDR1 SQVTM, CDR2 ANQGSEA. This CDR3 is built from 13 residues. Trimming took 5 bases from V and 5 from J; bases not matched to a gene: 8. Time point in this sample: sample taken at primary tumor resection. Whole RNA, isolated from tumor, nontumor lung or frozen PBMC, was sequenced without prior sorting. The donors comprised approximately 72 untreated early-stage non-small cell lung cancer patients.

The specimen comprised PBMCs, sampled at surgery. This sequence originates from a male donor with early-stage non-small cell lung cancer. V usage is TRBV29-1 and J usage is TRBJ2-5; 7 bases match TRBD1. In DNA, the CDR3 is TGCAGCGTTTACAGGGGAGTTGAGGAGACCCAGTACTTC. Residues: CSVYRGVEETQYF.